This TCR beta chain was recovered during a study of cytomegalovirus exposure and HLA in healthy donors. Study-wide results and caveats: Presence/absence comparisons presumed near-even sequencing depth among donors. TCR beta sequences reportedly predicted the HLA-A and HLA-B alleles of most subjects accurately. It was 164 TCR beta chains that were listed as cytomegalovirus-associated.

V was pared by 10 bases and J by 4 bases, with 16 bases between. This CDR3 is built from 14 residues. Germline values: CDR1 SNHLY, CDR2 FYNNEI. This clone has more than one count but fewer than ten. Its antigen is not known. A multiplex PCR was run with 60 Vbeta primers and 13 Jbeta primers. Assay used: immunoSEQ multiplex PCR; TCRdb lists only in-frame clones, some missing. The sample holds 100,000 to 120,000 clones, 9.5% to 15% seen once. The receptor comes from a man aged 35 to 55 in good health and CMV-seropositive. This rearrangement joins TRBV2 to TRBJ2-2, with a possible D match to TRBD2 (7 bases). Sequencing was done on a sample of PBMCs. CDR3 amino acids: CATRGGVGTGELFF. The CDR3 DNA reads TGTGCCACAAGGGGGGGGGTCGGCACCGGGGAGCTGTTTTTT.